Shown below are 11 T cell receptor beta chains from a single sample sequenced in a study of response to subunit inactivated influenza vaccine. Each CDR3 protein is one row after TCRdb ran MiXCR on the RT-PCR reads. The top ten hold roughly 7.6% of the sample, which has about 700,000 distinct CDR3 sequences, 13% to 15% seen once. Sequenced material: PBMCs from blood, taken around 14 days before vaccination. The source of these receptors is a man aged 45 to 65 who received an inactivated influenza vaccine.

The sample holds many counts of this clonotype. The chain is built from TRBV6-6 and TRBJ2-1; D is unresolved. This CDR3 region has 12 residues. Looked up from germline, CDR1 is MNHNY and CDR2 is SVGAGI (reference sequence). Deletions cut 6 bases from V and 10 bases from J, with 13 bases between. The CDR3 here is CASRARMGEQFF. CDR3 sequence (DNA): TGTGCCAGCAGGGCCCGAATGGGCGAGCAGTTCTTC.

The V and J genes are TRBV3-1 and TRBJ2-1; D gene unclear. Trimming took 2 bases from V and 9 from J, leaving 8 bases between them. This CDR3 has 12 residues. Germline CDR1 and CDR2: LGHDT and YNNKEL (reference sequence). CDR3 sequence: CASSQHSAEQFF. The CDR3 nucleotides read TGTGCCAGCAGCCAACACAGCGCTGAGCAGTTCTTC.

The chain has TRBV7-6 and TRBJ2-3, with 9 bases that match TRBD2. The CDR3 loop spans 15 amino acids. Unmatched junction bases numbered 10, after V lost 5 bases and J lost 7 bases. Per germline, CDR1 SGHVS and CDR2 FNYEAQ. CDR3 DNA: TGTGCCAGCAGCCCAAGGGGACTAGCAACTAATACGCAGTATTTT. Residues: CASSPRGLATNTQYF.

In this sample, this clonotype turned up a few times. The chain joins TRBV20-1 to TRBJ2-1, with D perhaps TRBD2 (6 bases). V gave up 3 bases and J gave up 4 bases, with 10 bases separating them. This CDR3 is 13 amino acids long. The germline V gene has CDR1 DFQATT and CDR2 SNEGSKA (reference sequence). For the CDR3, the DNA is TGCAGTGCTAGCGGGGGATTTTACAATGAGCAGTTCTTC. It codes for CSASGGFYNEQFF.

V and J are TRBV4-1 and TRBJ2-3; 16 nucleotides line up with TRBD2. Germline V gene lookup returns CDR1 MGHRA and CDR2 YSYEKL. V lost 2 bases and J lost 6; bases outside the gene matches: 11. The CDR3 sequence is 19 residues long. CDR3 region: CASSQSLAGTSGGADTQYF. The CDR3 DNA reads as TGCGCCAGCAGCCAATCACTCGCCGGGACTAGCGGGGGGGCGGATACGCAGTATTTT.

The J gene is TRBJ2-7, the V gene TRBV18; either TRBD1 or TRBD2 may fit D (5 bases each). CDR3 size: 16 residues. The V end was cut by 4 bases, the J end by 0 bases, with 16 bases between. Germline V gene data show CDR1 as KGHSH and CDR2 as LQKENI. In DNA form, the CDR3 reads TGTGCCAGCTCACAATCCCGGGACGCAGTCTCCTACGAGCAGTACTTC. This sequence encodes CASSQSRDAVSYEQYF.

This clonotype occurred many times. The J gene is TRBJ2-3, the V gene TRBV12-3 or TRBV12-4; D assignment may be TRBD1 or TRBD2 (5 bases each). CDR3 length: 16 residues. Between the trimmed V and J ends, which lost 6 bases and 5 bases, there was a span of 21 bases. The CDR3 is CASRGRVPGTGDTQYF. As DNA, the CDR3 is TGTGCCAGCAGAGGCAGGGTTCCGGGGACGGGAGATACGCAGTATTTT.

This clonotype was observed many times. The chain combines TRBV4-1 with TRBJ2-3; a weak D match, TRBD2 (5 bases). The CDR3 has 15 residues. Germline lookup yields CDR1 MGHRA and CDR2 YSYEKL. Between the trimmed V and J ends, which lost 3 bases and 0 bases, there was a span of 10 bases. The CDR3 DNA follows: TGCGCCAGCAGCCATCTCGGGGTTAGCACAGATACGCAGTATTTT. It specifies CASSHLGVSTDTQYF.

A word on this clonotype: Just one base apart from a much larger clone, this may be a read error. The J gene is TRBJ1-1, the V gene TRBV6-2 or TRBV6-3, with D unresolved. With 2 bases removed from V and 1 base from J, the gap between germline ends came to 5 bases. In germline, CDR1 is MNHEY, CDR2 SVGEGT. The CDR3 has 13 residues. The CDR3 DNA sequence: TGTGCCAGCAGTTACGTGGAGAACACTGAAGCTTTCTTT. It translates to CASSYVENTEAFF.

There are many counts of this clonotype. The chain joins TRBV5-6 to TRBJ2-1; 9 nucleotides align to TRBD1. V trimming: 0 bases; J trimming: 9 bases; junction bases outside the gene matches: 7. The CDR3 is 15 residues long. The germline V gene encodes CDR1 SGHDT and CDR2 YYEEEE. DNA of the CDR3: TGTGCCAGCAGCTTGGACAGGGGGCTTAGGTCTGAGCAGTTCTTC. Its translation is CASSLDRGLRSEQFF. Using reference TRBV5-6 and TRBJ2-1 for the parts outside the CDR3, the full variable domain is DAGVTQSPTHLIKTRGQQVTLRCSPKSGHDTVSWYQQALGQGPQFIFQYYEEEERQRGNFPDRFSGHQFPNYSSELNVNALLLGDSALYLCASSLDRGLRSEQFFGPGTRLTVL.

V gene TRBV6-5 combines with J gene TRBJ2-7; D is unresolved. This CDR3 region has 14 residues. Looked up from germline, CDR1 is MNHEY and CDR2 is SVGAGI. V lost 2 bases and J lost 5, with 13 bases in between. DNA of the CDR3: TGTGCCAGCAGTTACACTTCGGCAACCCACGAGCAGTACTTC. Residues: CASSYTSATHEQYF.